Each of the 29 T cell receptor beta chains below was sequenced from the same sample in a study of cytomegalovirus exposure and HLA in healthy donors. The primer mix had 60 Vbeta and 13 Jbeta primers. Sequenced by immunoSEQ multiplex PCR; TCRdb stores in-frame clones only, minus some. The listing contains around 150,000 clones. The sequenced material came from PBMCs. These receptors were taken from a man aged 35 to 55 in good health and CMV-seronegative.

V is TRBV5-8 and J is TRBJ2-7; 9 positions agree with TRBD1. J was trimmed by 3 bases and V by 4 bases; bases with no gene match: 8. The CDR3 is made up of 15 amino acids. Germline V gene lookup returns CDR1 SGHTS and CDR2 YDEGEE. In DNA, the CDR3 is TGTGCCAGCAGCGTGACCGGGACAGGGAGCTACGAGCAGTACTTC. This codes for CASSVTGTGSYEQYF.

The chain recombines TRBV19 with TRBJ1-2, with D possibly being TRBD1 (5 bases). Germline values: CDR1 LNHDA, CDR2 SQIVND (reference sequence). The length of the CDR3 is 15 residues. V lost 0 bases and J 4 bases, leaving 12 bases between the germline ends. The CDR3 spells CASSIDFQGGYGYTF. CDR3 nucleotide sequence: TGTGCCAGTAGTATAGATTTCCAGGGAGGCTATGGCTACACCTTC.

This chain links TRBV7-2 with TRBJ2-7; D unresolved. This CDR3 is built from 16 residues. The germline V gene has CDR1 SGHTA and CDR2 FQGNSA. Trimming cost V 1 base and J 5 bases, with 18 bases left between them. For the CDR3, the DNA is TGTGCCAGCAGCTTAGACGGTGGCGGCGTTGGCAACGAGCAGTACTTC. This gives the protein CASSLDGGGVGNEQYF.

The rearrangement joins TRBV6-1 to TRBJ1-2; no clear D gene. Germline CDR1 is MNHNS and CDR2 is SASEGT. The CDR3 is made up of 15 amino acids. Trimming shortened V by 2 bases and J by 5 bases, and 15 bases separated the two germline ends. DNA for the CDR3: TGTGCCAGCAGTGAAAACCCCCGAGTAGAATATGGCTACACCTTC. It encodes CASSENPRVEYGYTF.

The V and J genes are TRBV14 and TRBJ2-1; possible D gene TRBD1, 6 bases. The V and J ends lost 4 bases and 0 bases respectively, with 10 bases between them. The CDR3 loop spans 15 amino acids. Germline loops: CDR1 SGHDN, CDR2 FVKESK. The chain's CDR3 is CASSPRDISYNEQFF. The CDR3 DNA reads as TGTGCCAGCAGCCCCCGGGACATCTCCTACAATGAGCAGTTCTTC.

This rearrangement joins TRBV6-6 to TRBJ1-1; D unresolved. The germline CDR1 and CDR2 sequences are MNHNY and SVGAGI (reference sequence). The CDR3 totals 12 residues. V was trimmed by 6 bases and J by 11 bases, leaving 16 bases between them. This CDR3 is CASRPRGFRAFF. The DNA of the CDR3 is TGTGCCAGCAGACCTCGGGGTTTTCGGGCTTTCTTT.

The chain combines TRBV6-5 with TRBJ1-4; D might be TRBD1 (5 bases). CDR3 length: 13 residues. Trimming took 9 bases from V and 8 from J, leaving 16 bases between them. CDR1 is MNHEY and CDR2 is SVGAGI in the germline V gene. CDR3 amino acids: CASRGAGLEKLFF. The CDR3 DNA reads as TGTGCCAGTAGGGGTGCGGGATTGGAAAAACTGTTTTTT.

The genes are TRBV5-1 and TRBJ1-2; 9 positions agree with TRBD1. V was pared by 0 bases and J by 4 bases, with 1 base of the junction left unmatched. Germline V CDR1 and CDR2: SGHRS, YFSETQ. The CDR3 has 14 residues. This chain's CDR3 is CASSLGDRAYGYTF. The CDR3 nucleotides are TGCGCCAGCAGCTTGGGGGACAGGGCCTATGGCTACACCTTC.

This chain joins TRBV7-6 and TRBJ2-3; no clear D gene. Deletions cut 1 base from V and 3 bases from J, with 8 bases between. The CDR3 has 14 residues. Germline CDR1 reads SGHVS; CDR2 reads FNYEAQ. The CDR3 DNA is TGTGCCAGCAGCTTAGGATCCAGGACAGATACGCAGTATTTT. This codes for CASSLGSRTDTQYF.

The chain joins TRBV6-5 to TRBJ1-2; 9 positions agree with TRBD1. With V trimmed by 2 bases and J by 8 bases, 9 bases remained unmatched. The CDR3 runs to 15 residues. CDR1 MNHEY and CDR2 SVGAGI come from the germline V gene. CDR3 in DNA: TGTGCCAGCAGTTACGGGGGGAGGACAGGGGTCGGCTACACCTTC. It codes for CASSYGGRTGVGYTF.

CDR3 region: CASSYQGSGDYEQYF. DNA of the CDR3: TGTGCCAGCAGTTACCAGGGATCGGGGGACTACGAGCAGTACTTC. This chain connects TRBV6-5 to TRBJ2-7; the D gene is possibly TRBD2 (6 bases). V dropped 2 bases and J dropped 3 bases, with 14 bases sitting between them. CDR1 MNHEY and CDR2 SVGAGI come from the germline V gene. The CDR3 length is 15 residues.

In nucleotides, the CDR3 is TGTGCCAGCAGCTTAGGGGGGACTAGCGGGGGTGAGCAGTTCTTC. Protein sequence: CASSLGGTSGGEQFF. The chain combines TRBV11-3 with TRBJ2-1; 14 positions agree with TRBD2. Germline CDR1 reads SGHNT; CDR2 reads YENEEA. CDR3 length: 15 residues. The trim removed 1 base at V and 9 bases at J, leaving 2 bases unmatched.

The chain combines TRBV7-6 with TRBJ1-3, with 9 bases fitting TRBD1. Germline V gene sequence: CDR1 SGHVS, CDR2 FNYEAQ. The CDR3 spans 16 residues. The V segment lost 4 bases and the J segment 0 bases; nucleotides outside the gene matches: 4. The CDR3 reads CASSSTGQGSGNTIYF. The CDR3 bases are TGTGCCAGCAGCTCAACGGGACAGGGCTCTGGAAACACCATATATTTT.

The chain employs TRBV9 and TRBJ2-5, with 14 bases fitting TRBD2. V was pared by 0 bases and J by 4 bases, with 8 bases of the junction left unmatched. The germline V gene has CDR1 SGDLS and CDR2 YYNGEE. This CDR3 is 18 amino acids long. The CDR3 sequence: CASSVGNRLAGGRETQYF. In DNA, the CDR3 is TGTGCCAGCAGCGTAGGAAATCGACTAGCGGGGGGGAGAGAGACCCAGTACTTC.

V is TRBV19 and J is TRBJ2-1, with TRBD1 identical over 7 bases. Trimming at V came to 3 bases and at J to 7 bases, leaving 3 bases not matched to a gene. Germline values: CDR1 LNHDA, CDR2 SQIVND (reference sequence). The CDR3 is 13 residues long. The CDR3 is CASSIPRGNEQFF. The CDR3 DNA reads TGTGCCAGTAGTATCCCCAGGGGGAATGAGCAGTTCTTC.

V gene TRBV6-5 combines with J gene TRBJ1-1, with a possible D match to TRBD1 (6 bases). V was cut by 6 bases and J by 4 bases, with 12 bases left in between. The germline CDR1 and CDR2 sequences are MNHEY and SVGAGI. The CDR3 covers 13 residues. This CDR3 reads CASRRKQGTEAFF. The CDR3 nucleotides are TGTGCCAGCAGGAGAAAACAGGGCACTGAAGCTTTCTTT.

The CDR3: CAISESRGLRETQYF. As DNA, the CDR3 is TGTGCCATCAGTGAGTCGCGGGGGCTGAGAGAGACCCAGTACTTC. V and J are TRBV10-3 and TRBJ2-5; maybe TRBD2 (7 bases). The CDR3 totals 15 residues. With 0 bases removed from V and 4 bases from J, the gap between germline ends came to 12 bases. Germline V gene lookup returns CDR1 ENHRY and CDR2 SYGVKD.

Here the CDR3 reads CASSPNGAGELFF. The CDR3 nucleotides are TGTGCCAGCAGCCCCAACGGGGCCGGGGAGCTGTTTTTT. This rearrangement joins TRBV6-4 to TRBJ2-2; perhaps TRBD2 as D (5 bases). The CDR3 length is 13 residues. Per germline, CDR1 MRHNA and CDR2 SNTAGT. V dropped 6 bases and J dropped 6 bases, with 11 bases sitting between them.

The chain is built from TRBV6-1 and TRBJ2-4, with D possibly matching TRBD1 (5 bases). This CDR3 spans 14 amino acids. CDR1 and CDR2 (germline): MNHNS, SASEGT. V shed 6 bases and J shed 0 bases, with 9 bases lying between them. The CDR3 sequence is CASRDTVAKNIQYF. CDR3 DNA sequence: TGTGCCAGCAGGGACACAGTAGCCAAAAACATTCAGTACTTC.

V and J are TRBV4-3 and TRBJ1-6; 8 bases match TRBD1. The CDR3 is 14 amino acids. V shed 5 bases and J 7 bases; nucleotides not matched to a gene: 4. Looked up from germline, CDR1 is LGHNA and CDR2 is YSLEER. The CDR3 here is CASSLGQANSPLHF. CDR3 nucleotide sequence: TGCGCCAGCAGCTTGGGACAGGCCAATTCACCCCTCCACTTT.

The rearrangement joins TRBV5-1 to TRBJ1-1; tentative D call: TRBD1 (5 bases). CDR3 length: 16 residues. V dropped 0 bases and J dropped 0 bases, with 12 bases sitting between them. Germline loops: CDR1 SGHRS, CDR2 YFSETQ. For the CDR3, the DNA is TGCGCCAGCAGCTTGGGACAGTTGAGCATGAACACTGAAGCTTTCTTT. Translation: CASSLGQLSMNTEAFF.

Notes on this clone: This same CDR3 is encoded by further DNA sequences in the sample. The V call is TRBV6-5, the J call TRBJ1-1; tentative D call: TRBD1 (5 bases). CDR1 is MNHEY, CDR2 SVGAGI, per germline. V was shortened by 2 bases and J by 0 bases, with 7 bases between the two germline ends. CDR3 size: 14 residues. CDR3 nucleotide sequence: TGTGCCAGCAGTTACGGGGGGTTGAACACTGAAGCTTTCTTT. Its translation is CASSYGGLNTEAFF.

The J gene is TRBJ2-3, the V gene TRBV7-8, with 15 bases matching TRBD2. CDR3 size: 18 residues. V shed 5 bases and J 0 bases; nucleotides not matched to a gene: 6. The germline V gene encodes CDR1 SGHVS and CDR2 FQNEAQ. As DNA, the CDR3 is TGTGCCAGCAGCGCAGGACTAGCGGGGGGGCTTAGCACAGATACGCAGTATTTT. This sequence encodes CASSAGLAGGLSTDTQYF. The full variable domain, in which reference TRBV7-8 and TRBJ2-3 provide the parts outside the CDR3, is GAGVSQSPRYKVAKRGQDVALRCDPISGHVSLFWYQQALGQGPEFLTYFQNEAQLDKSGLPSDRFFAERPEGSVSTLKIQRTQQEDSAVYLCASSAGLAGGLSTDTQYFGPGTRLTVL.

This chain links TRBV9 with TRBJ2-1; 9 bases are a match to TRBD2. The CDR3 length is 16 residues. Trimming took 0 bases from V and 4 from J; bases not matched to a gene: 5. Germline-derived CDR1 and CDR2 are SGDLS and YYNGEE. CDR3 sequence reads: CASSVGISGGYNEQFF. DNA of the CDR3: TGTGCCAGCAGCGTAGGCATTAGCGGGGGATACAATGAGCAGTTCTTC.

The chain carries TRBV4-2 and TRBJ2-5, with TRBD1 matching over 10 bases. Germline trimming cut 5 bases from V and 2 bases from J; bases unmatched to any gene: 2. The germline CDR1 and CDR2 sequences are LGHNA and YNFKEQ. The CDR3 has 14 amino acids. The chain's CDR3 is CASSSDRGQETQYF. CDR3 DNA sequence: TGTGCCAGCAGCTCGGACAGGGGGCAAGAGACCCAGTACTTC.

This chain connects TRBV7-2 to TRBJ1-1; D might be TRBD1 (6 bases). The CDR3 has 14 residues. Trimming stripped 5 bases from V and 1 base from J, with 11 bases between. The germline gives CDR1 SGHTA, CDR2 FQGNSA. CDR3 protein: CASSRPQGNTEAFF. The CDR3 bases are TGTGCCAGCAGCCGTCCACAGGGGAACACTGAAGCTTTCTTT.

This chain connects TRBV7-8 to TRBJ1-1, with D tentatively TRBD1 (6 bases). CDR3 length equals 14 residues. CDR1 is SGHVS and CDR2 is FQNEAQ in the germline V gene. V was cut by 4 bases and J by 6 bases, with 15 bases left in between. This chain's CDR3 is CASSSQGIRAEAFF. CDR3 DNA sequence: TGTGCCAGCAGCTCGCAGGGGATTAGGGCTGAAGCTTTCTTT. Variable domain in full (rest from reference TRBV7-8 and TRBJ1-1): GAGVSQSPRYKVAKRGQDVALRCDPISGHVSLFWYQQALGQGPEFLTYFQNEAQLDKSGLPSDRFFAERPEGSVSTLKIQRTQQEDSAVYLCASSSQGIRAEAFFGQGTRLTVV.

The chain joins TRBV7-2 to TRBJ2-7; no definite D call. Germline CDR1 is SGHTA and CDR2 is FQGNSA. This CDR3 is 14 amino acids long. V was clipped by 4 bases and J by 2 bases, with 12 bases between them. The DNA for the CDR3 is TGTGCCAGCAGCTACTCGGGTGGTGCCTACGAGCAGTACTTC. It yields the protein CASSYSGGAYEQYF. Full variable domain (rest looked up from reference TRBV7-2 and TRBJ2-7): GAGVSQSPSNKVTEKGKDVELRCDPISGHTALYWYRQSLGQGLEFLIYFQGNSAPDKSGLPSDRFSAERTGGSVSTLTIQRTQQEDSAVYLCASSYSGGAYEQYFGPGTRLTVT.

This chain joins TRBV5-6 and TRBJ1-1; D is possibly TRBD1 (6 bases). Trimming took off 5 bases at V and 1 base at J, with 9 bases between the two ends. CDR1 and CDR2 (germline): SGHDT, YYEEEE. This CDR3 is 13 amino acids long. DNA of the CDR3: TGTGCCAGCAGTTGGGACAAGAACACTGAAGCTTTCTTT. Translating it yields CASSWDKNTEAFF.